This T cell receptor beta chain stems from a study of blood T cell repertoires in COVID-19. Per the germline V gene, CDR1 is GTSNPN and CDR2 is SVGIG (reference sequence). The CDR3 runs to 15 residues. J gave up 8 bases and V 1 base, and 8 bases lay outside the gene matches. Original analysis: Using reference gene primer amplification, nucleated cell counts were estimated. Method: immunoSEQ multiplex PCR; TCRdb's copy keeps in-frame clones and lacks some. V, J and clone size were drawn from that table, and D and trimming were deduced from the DNA. This sample carries 250,000 or so clones, about nine tenths of them seen once, and the ten largest clones take around 2.9%.

Material: peripheral blood. The rearrangement links TRBV30 to TRBJ1-4; TRBD1 matches 9 bases. This clonotype originated in a woman aged 55-75 years with acute or convalescent COVID-19. The CDR3 protein is CAWSDKGTGKEKLFF. The CDR3 DNA follows: TGTGCCTGGAGTGACAAAGGGACAGGGAAGGAAAAACTGTTTTTT.